This T cell receptor (beta chain) was recorded in a study of response to subunit inactivated influenza vaccine. Study-wide findings and caveats: Every seasonal influenza vaccination brings in few new T cells, the authors suggested.

Germline assignment: CDR1 SQVTM and CDR2 ANQGSEA. This CDR3 has 13 amino acids. Concerning this clonotype: The antigen is undetermined.

TCRdb ran MiXCR on the RT-PCR reads and lists one entry per CDR3 protein. The data hold hundreds of thousands of distinct CDR3 sequences, with 18% observed a single time. This receptor was taken from a man aged 45 to 65 who received an inactivated influenza vaccine. The sequenced sample was PBMCs from blood, obtained roughly 5 days after vaccination. This chain links TRBV29-1 with TRBJ1-1; unclear D gene. The CDR3, as DNA: TGCAGTGCCCTCCGGGGAATTAACACTGAAGCTTTCTTT. Its protein product is CSALRGINTEAFF. Filled out from reference TRBV29-1 and TRBJ1-1, the complete variable domain reads SAVISQKPSRDICQRGTSLTIQCQVDSQVTMMFWYRQQPGQSLTLIATANQGSEATYESGFVIDKFPISRPNLTFSTLTVSNMSPEDSSIYLCSALRGINTEAFFGQGTRLTVV.